A single sample gave rise to the 17 T cell receptor beta chains below, sequenced in a study of cytomegalovirus exposure and HLA in healthy donors. This PCR relied on a set of 60 Vbeta primers and 13 Jbeta primers. Produced via immunoSEQ multiplex PCR; TCRdb's table is partial and in-frame only. The table has 170,000 or so clones, roughly 79% seen once. Sequences were obtained from PBMCs. All receptors come from a male donor in good health and CMV-seronegative.

The CDR3 coding sequence is TGTGCCAGCAGCTTGGGGCAGCACACAGATACGCAGTATTTT. As protein: CASSLGQHTDTQYF. The gene calls are TRBV7-2 and TRBJ2-3; tentatively, D is TRBD1 (5 bases). V was trimmed by 3 bases and J by 2 bases, leaving 9 bases between them. Germline CDR1 SGHTA, CDR2 FQGNSA. The CDR3 contains 14 residues. Variable domain in full (rest from reference TRBV7-2 and TRBJ2-3): GAGVSQSPSNKVTEKGKDVELRCDPISGHTALYWYRQSLGQGLEFLIYFQGNSAPDKSGLPSDRFSAERTGGSVSTLTIQRTQQEDSAVYLCASSLGQHTDTQYFGPGTRLTVL.

This chain uses TRBV28 with TRBJ1-2; D is ambiguous. This CDR3 is built from 16 residues. Per the germline V gene, CDR1 is MDHEN and CDR2 is SYDVKM. V shed 2 bases and J shed 1 base, with 14 bases lying between them. CDR3 nucleotide sequence: TGTGCCAGCAGTTTAGACGTATCTCCAGGTAACTATGGCTACACCTTC. This encodes CASSLDVSPGNYGYTF.

This sequence joins TRBV28 and TRBJ1-5; a possible D gene is TRBD1 (6 bases). The CDR3 totals 14 residues. Deletions cut 6 bases from V and 12 bases from J, with 21 bases between. The V gene's germline CDR1 is MDHEN and CDR2 SYDVKM. This chain's CDR3 is CASSPGGAPEVQHF. The DNA for the CDR3 is TGTGCCAGCAGCCCGGGGGGGGCCCCGGAGGTCCAGCATTTT.

This clone has just a few counts. This chain links TRBV5-6 with TRBJ2-1, with 12 bases lining up with TRBD2. J was trimmed by 3 bases and V by 4 bases; bases with no gene match: 2. Germline lookup yields CDR1 SGHDT and CDR2 YYEEEE. The length of the CDR3 is 15 residues. CDR3 nucleotides: TGTGCCAGCAGCGGGGGACTAGCGGGCTACAATGAGCAGTTCTTC. This encodes CASSGGLAGYNEQFF.

There are a few counts of this clone. The chain links TRBV7-6 to TRBJ1-6, with D possibly TRBD1 on 6 matching bases. CDR1 SGHVS and CDR2 FNYEAQ come from the germline V gene. There are 13 residues in the CDR3. The ends were cut back, 5 bases at V and 9 bases at J, with 11 bases in the middle. In DNA, the CDR3 is TGTGCCAGCAGCGGCAGGGGCGGTTCACCCCTCCACTTT. Translated: CASSGRGGSPLHF.

The rearrangement links TRBV27 to TRBJ2-1; TRBD2 matches at 7 bases. The CDR3 has 17 amino acids. Looked up from germline, CDR1 is MNHEY and CDR2 is SMNVEV (reference sequence). V lost 7 bases and J lost 4; bases outside the gene matches: 16. In DNA, the CDR3 is TGTGCCAGCACCTTGTCCGGGGGAGCGGGATTTTACAATGAGCAGTTCTTC. This encodes CASTLSGGAGFYNEQFF.

A single count supports this clone. The chain employs TRBV6-6 and TRBJ1-5; a possible D gene is TRBD1 (6 bases). This CDR3 spans 16 amino acids. The germline gives CDR1 MNHNY, CDR2 SVGAGI (reference sequence). Trimming took off 6 bases at V and 1 base at J, with 16 bases between the two ends. CDR3 region: CASRTGGPGSNQPQHF. The CDR3 DNA sequence: TGTGCCAGCAGAACCGGGGGGCCAGGGAGCAATCAGCCCCAGCATTTT.

The J gene is TRBJ2-3, the V gene TRBV4-3, with D hard to call. The CDR3 is made up of 15 amino acids. Trimming left V 1 base short and J 1 base short, with 9 bases between. Per germline, CDR1 LGHNA and CDR2 YSLEER. The CDR3 DNA sequence: TGCGCCAGCAGCCAAGGAGTAGTACGCACAGATACGCAGTATTTT. It specifies CASSQGVVRTDTQYF.

J is TRBJ1-5 and V is TRBV5-1; the match to TRBD1 covers 9 bases. Germline lookup yields CDR1 SGHRS and CDR2 YFSETQ. J gave up 5 bases and V 2 bases, and 5 bases lay outside the gene matches. This CDR3 is built from 15 residues. The CDR3 region is CASSLGQGSHQPQHF. As DNA, the CDR3 is TGCGCCAGCAGCTTAGGACAGGGGTCTCATCAGCCCCAGCATTTT.

The V and J genes are TRBV30 and TRBJ1-3; TRBD1 matches at 10 bases. The CDR3 has 14 amino acids. Germline V gives CDR1 GTSNPN, CDR2 SVGIG (reference sequence). The J segment lost 5 bases and the V segment lost 2 bases, leaving 3 bases of the junction unmatched. Written as DNA, the CDR3 is TGTGCCTGGAGTCCGGGACAGGGGCGAAACACCATATATTTT. Its translation is CAWSPGQGRNTIYF. The variable domain in full, with the rest retrieved from reference TRBV30 and TRBJ1-3, is SQTIHQWPATLVQPVGSPLSLECTVEGTSNPNLYWYRQAAGRGLQLLFYSVGIGQISSEVPQNLSASRPQDRQFILSSKKLLLSDSGFYLCAWSPGQGRNTIYFGEGSWLTVV.

This rearrangement joins TRBV11-2 to TRBJ1-3; D is perhaps TRBD1 (6 bases). V was pared by 5 bases and J by 7 bases, with 12 bases between. Germline loops: CDR1 SGHAT, CDR2 FQNNGV. The CDR3 totals 13 residues. The CDR3 DNA is TGTGCCAGCAGCAACTACAGGGAGAACACCATATATTTT. Protein: CASSNYRENTIYF.

The chain has TRBV6-5 and TRBJ2-3, with TRBD2 matching over 7 bases. Unmatched junction bases numbered 5, after V lost 0 bases and J lost 2 bases. This CDR3 has 16 amino acids. The germline V gene has CDR1 MNHEY and CDR2 SVGAGI. The CDR3 nucleotides read TGTGCCAGCAGTTACTCGAACGGGGGGATCACAGATACGCAGTATTTT. This translates into CASSYSNGGITDTQYF.

The gene calls are TRBV30 and TRBJ1-5, with D unclear. This CDR3 comprises 14 residues. Trimming took off 2 bases at V and 1 base at J, with 9 bases between the two ends. CDR1 is GTSNPN and CDR2 is SVGIG in the germline V gene (reference sequence). DNA of the CDR3: TGTGCCTGGAGTTGGAGGGCGAGCAATCAGCCCCAGCATTTT. Translating it yields CAWSWRASNQPQHF.

This clone was picked up one time. This rearrangement joins TRBV7-2 to TRBJ2-1; tentatively, D is TRBD1 (5 bases). Germline V gene sequence: CDR1 SGHTA, CDR2 FQGNSA. Between the trimmed V and J ends, which lost 3 bases and 8 bases, there was a span of 11 bases. There are 13 residues in the CDR3. Here the CDR3 reads CASSFTPRDEQFF. The CDR3 DNA is TGTGCCAGCAGCTTTACCCCCAGGGATGAGCAGTTCTTC.

V is TRBV6-6 and J is TRBJ1-5; D possibly corresponds to TRBD1 (6 bases). Germline V CDR1 and CDR2: MNHNY, SVGAGI (reference sequence). The CDR3 covers 14 residues. Trimming shortened V by 6 bases and J by 1 base, and 10 bases separated the two germline ends. In nucleotides, the CDR3 is TGTGCCAGCAGACGAGGACAGAGCAATCAGCCCCAGCATTTT. This encodes CASRRGQSNQPQHF.

V gene TRBV6-1 combines with J gene TRBJ1-5; possibly TRBD1 for D (5 bases). Deletions cut 0 bases from V and 0 bases from J, with 12 bases between. The CDR3 length is 17 residues. Looked up from germline, CDR1 is MNHNS and CDR2 is SASEGT. The CDR3 DNA reads as TGTGCCAGCAGTGAAGCGGCGACAGCATATAGCAATCAGCCCCAGCATTTT. Amino acids: CASSEAATAYSNQPQHF.

The chain links TRBV5-1 to TRBJ2-3; D not certain. The V end was cut by 3 bases, the J end by 2 bases, with 4 bases between. The length of the CDR3 is 12 residues. Per germline, CDR1 SGHRS and CDR2 YFSETQ. The CDR3 here is CASSSYTDTQYF. CDR3 coding DNA: TGCGCCAGCAGCTCTTACACAGATACGCAGTATTTT.